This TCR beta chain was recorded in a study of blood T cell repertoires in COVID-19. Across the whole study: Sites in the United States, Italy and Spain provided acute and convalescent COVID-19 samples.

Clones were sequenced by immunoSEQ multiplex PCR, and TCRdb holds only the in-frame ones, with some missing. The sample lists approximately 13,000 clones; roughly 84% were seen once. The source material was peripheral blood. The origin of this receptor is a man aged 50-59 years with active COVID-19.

CDR3 nucleotides: TGTGCCAGCAGCCGACAGTCAGATACGCAGTATTTT. Translation gives CASSRQSDTQYF. The V and J genes are TRBV7-9 and TRBJ2-3; a possible D gene is TRBD1 (5 bases). The CDR3 consists of 12 residues. Trimming removed 5 bases at V and 4 bases at J, with 7 bases between. Germline CDR1 reads SEHNR; CDR2 reads FQNEAQ (reference sequence).